These T cell receptor beta chains were read from a single sample in a study of monozygotic twins with inflammatory bowel disease. TCRdb re-called the 5' RACE reads and shows each CDR3 protein once, DNA omitted. In all, the sample yields about 210,000 distinct CDR3 sequences. The specimen was blood. The origin of the receptors is a human donor with ulcerative colitis or Crohn's disease, or a healthy co-twin of an affected twin (not recorded which). The CDR3 runs from the conserved cysteine through the conserved F or W. Fields, in order: V gene, J gene, CDR3 protein.

>TRBV9|TRBJ2-5
CASSVGASGVQETQYF
>TRBV7-2|TRBJ1-2
CASSQQPYGYTF
>TRBV5-1|TRBJ2-7
CASSLNYALGEQYF
>TRBV5-1|TRBJ2-1
CASSFDRGAYNEQFF
>TRBV29-1|TRBJ1-1
CSVESPRPTEAFF
>TRBV6-5|TRBJ1-3
CASSYSALASGNTIYF
>TRBV20-1|TRBJ2-5
CSARVRTLQETQYF
>TRBV7-2|TRBJ1-2
CASNRDTVTDYGYTF
>TRBV18|TRBJ1-4
CASSTMGATNEKLFF
>TRBV24-1|TRBJ2-1
CATSDNRDRYNEQFF